Each of the 28 T cell receptor beta chains below was sequenced from the same sample in a study of T-cell memory formation after mild COVID-19. Each CDR3 protein is one row after TCRdb ran MiXCR on the 5' RACE reads. The sample contains hundreds of thousands of distinct CDR3 sequences, roughly 20% of which appear only once. The source material was PBMCs or a T cell subset sorted from them (not recorded which). The receptor source for this set is an adult woman who had mild COVID-19 (a few samples of this study predate the infection). Cell type and time point are not known.

The chain combines TRBV13 with TRBJ2-7, with D perhaps given as TRBD1 or TRBD2 (5 bases each). CDR1 and CDR2 from the germline V gene are PRHDT and FYEKMQ (reference sequence). The CDR3 has 14 residues. Trimming cost V 5 bases and J 3 bases, with 14 bases left between them. This CDR3 reads CASSTGTAVYEQYF. The CDR3 DNA follows: TGTGCCAGCAGCACCGGGACCGCCGTCTACGAGCAGTACTTC. Based on the CDR3 plus reference TRBV13 and TRBJ2-7, the full variable domain is AAGVIQSPRHLIKEKRETATLKCYPIPRHDTVYWYQQGPGQDPQFLISFYEKMQSDKGSIPDRFSAQQFSDYHSELNMSSLELGDSALYFCASSTGTAVYEQYFGPGTRLTVT.

This clonotype has at least ten counts. The chain carries TRBV6-5 and TRBJ1-1; D is unresolved. V was pared by 6 bases and J by 5 bases, with 10 bases between. The CDR3 spans 12 residues. Germline V CDR1 and CDR2: MNHEY, SVGAGI. CDR3 nucleotides: TGTGCCAGCAGCGCGCCGGGGACTGAAGCTTTCTTT. This sequence encodes CASSAPGTEAFF.

This clonotype was detected only a few times. CDR3 sequence reads: CAISEVTYNEQFF. CDR3 sequence (DNA): TGTGCCATCAGTGAGGTTACCTACAATGAGCAGTTCTTC. The rearrangement links TRBV10-3 to TRBJ2-1; no definite D call. The V gene lost 2 bases and the J gene lost 2 bases, with 4 bases spanning the gap. Germline CDR1 reads ENHRY; CDR2 reads SYGVKD. This CDR3 comprises 13 residues.

V and J are TRBV28 and TRBJ2-7, with D possibly TRBD2 on 6 matching bases. Trimming left V 5 bases short and J 4 bases short, with 12 bases between. CDR3 size: 13 residues. Germline V gene data show CDR1 as MDHEN and CDR2 as SYDVKM. Written as DNA, the CDR3 is TGTGCCAGCAGTACGACTGCGGGGTACGAGCAGTACTTC. Residues: CASSTTAGYEQYF.

The table lists this clonotype with a few counts. The chain couples TRBV12-5 to TRBJ2-1, with D possibly called TRBD1 or TRBD2 (6 bases each). Trimming cost V 1 base and J 4 bases, with 23 bases left between them. CDR3 length equals 19 residues. The germline V gene encodes CDR1 LGHNT and CDR2 FRNRAP. The CDR3 spells CASGLALLWGRDTYNEQFF. The CDR3 region has the DNA TGTGCTAGTGGTTTGGCCCTTCTCTGGGGGCGGGACACATACAATGAGCAGTTCTTC.

There are a few counts of this clonotype. The V call is TRBV20-1, the J call TRBJ1-3; D is perhaps TRBD1 (6 bases). V was clipped by 6 bases and J by 3 bases, with 21 bases between them. The CDR3 extends over 16 amino acids. Germline V CDR1 and CDR2: DFQATT, SNEGSKA (reference sequence). CDR3 coding DNA: TGCAGTGCCACAGATGCCCCTACAGGGTTTGGAAACACCATATATTTT. This encodes CSATDAPTGFGNTIYF.

The chain links TRBV15 to TRBJ1-5; a possible D gene is TRBD1 (5 bases). The CDR3 consists of 13 residues. V lost 0 bases and J 8 bases, leaving 8 bases between the germline ends. Germline V gene lookup returns CDR1 LNHNV and CDR2 YYDKDF (reference sequence). The CDR3: CATSRDQGEPQHF. In DNA, the CDR3 is TGTGCCACCAGCAGAGATCAAGGGGAGCCCCAGCATTTT.

This clonotype came up many times. The rearrangement uses TRBV21-1 and TRBJ2-7; TRBD2 was called by the table and not checked on the DNA. TRBV21-1 is termed a pseudogene. The CDR3 loop spans 16 amino acids. CDR3 nucleotides: TGTGCCAGCAGCAAAACTAGCGGGAGGGCCAAATACGAGCAGTACTTC. This gives the protein CASSKTSGRAKYEQYF.

The chain carries TRBV4-1 and TRBJ2-3, with a possible D match to TRBD2 (5 bases). Per germline, CDR1 MGHRA and CDR2 YSYEKL. V was clipped by 0 bases and J by 1 base, with 8 bases between them. The CDR3 is made up of 15 amino acids. The CDR3 bases are TGCGCCAGCAGCCAAGAAGGGCGGGGCACAGATACGCAGTATTTT. It is translated as CASSQEGRGTDTQYF.

The CDR3 bases are TGCAGTGCTAGAGACCCGGGACAGGGACACGAGCAGTACTTC. It is translated as CSARDPGQGHEQYF. The rearrangement joins TRBV20-1 to TRBJ2-7, with TRBD1 identical over 9 bases. Trimming took 0 bases from V and 5 from J; bases not matched to a gene: 5. The CDR3 totals 14 residues. CDR1 DFQATT and CDR2 SNEGSKA come from the germline V gene (reference sequence).

The genes are TRBV20-1 and TRBJ2-7; 8 bases align to TRBD1. The germline gives CDR1 DFQATT, CDR2 SNEGSKA (reference sequence). The CDR3 has 13 amino acids. The ends lost 4 bases at V and 6 bases at J; junction bases unmatched: 8. Here the CDR3 DNA reads TGCAGTGCTACACAGGGGGTTCCCCCCGAGCAGTACTTC. Translating gives CSATQGVPPEQYF.

V gene TRBV10-3 combines with J gene TRBJ1-1; D gene unclear. Trimming cost V 4 bases and J 0 bases, with 9 bases left between them. The germline V gene has CDR1 ENHRY and CDR2 SYGVKD. This CDR3 is built from 14 residues. CDR3 in DNA: TGTGCCATCAGTGCAACCGGGGTGAACACTGAAGCTTTCTTT. Protein product: CAISATGVNTEAFF.

The table lists this clonotype with many counts. The chain combines TRBV9 with TRBJ2-3, with D possibly matching TRBD1 (5 bases). Germline-derived CDR1 and CDR2 are SGDLS and YYNGEE. The CDR3 spans 11 residues. Trimming took 7 bases from V and 6 from J, leaving 9 bases between them. The CDR3: CASGRADTQYF. CDR3 coding DNA: TGTGCCAGCGGCAGGGCTGATACGCAGTATTTT.

Comment on this clonotype: At one end, the junction sequence differs from germline, possibly due to a read error. V and J are TRBV27 and TRBJ2-5; 7 positions match TRBD1. Germline V gene data show CDR1 as MNHEY and CDR2 as SMNVEV (reference sequence). The CDR3 contains 16 residues. The CDR3 DNA sequence: TGTGCCAGCAGTTTAGCTCGGACAGGACCAAGAGAGGCCCAGTACTTC. Encoded protein: CASSLARTGPREAQYF.

The genes are TRBV4-1 and TRBJ2-4; D is possibly TRBD1 or TRBD2 (5 bases each). This CDR3 is built from 17 residues. Germline loops: CDR1 MGHRA, CDR2 YSYEKL. V was shortened by 5 bases and J by 1 base, with 18 bases between the two germline ends. CDR3 DNA sequence: TGCGCCAGCAGCTGGGACGGCGGACCATCGGCCAAAAACATTCAGTACTTC. Amino acids: CASSWDGGPSAKNIQYF.

The CDR3 DNA is TGTGCCAGCAGCGTCCGGGACAGGGGAGGCTATGGCTACACCTTC. This translates into CASSVRDRGGYGYTF. V is TRBV7-8 and J is TRBJ1-2, with TRBD1 matching over 10 bases. Germline lookup yields CDR1 SGHVS and CDR2 FQNEAQ. J lost 4 bases, V lost 5 bases, and 7 bases had no gene match. The CDR3 extends over 15 amino acids.

The chain employs TRBV7-6 and TRBJ2-1; D could derive from TRBD1 or TRBD2 (7 bases each). V was pared by 5 bases and J by 3 bases, with 20 bases between. This CDR3 comprises 17 residues. Looked up from germline, CDR1 is SGHVS and CDR2 is FNYEAQ. DNA of the CDR3: TGTGCCAGCAGCCTGAAAGGGGGCGGGGGTTTCTACAATGAGCAGTTCTTC. It translates to CASSLKGGGGFYNEQFF.

The chain is built from TRBV19 and TRBJ1-2, with D uncertain. Germline CDR1 and CDR2: LNHDA and SQIVND (reference sequence). The CDR3 totals 11 residues. V was pared by 6 bases and J by 5 bases, with 7 bases between. CDR3 region: CASRQEYGYTF. Written as DNA, the CDR3 is TGTGCCAGTAGGCAGGAGTATGGCTACACCTTC.

This clonotype has just a few counts. The chain joins TRBV5-5 to TRBJ1-3, with D uncertain. This CDR3 contains 15 residues. V lost 4 bases to trimming and J lost 0 bases, with 11 bases between them. Germline V lookup: CDR1 SGHKS, CDR2 YYEKEE (reference sequence). The CDR3 here is CASSRWEDSGNTIYF. The DNA of the CDR3 is TGTGCCAGCAGCCGGTGGGAAGACTCTGGAAACACCATATATTTT. The entire variable domain, with the rest obtained from reference TRBV5-5 and TRBJ1-3, is as follows: DAGVTQSPTHLIKTRGQQVTLRCSPISGHKSVSWYQQVLGQGPQFIFQYYEKEERGRGNFPDRFSARQFPNYSSELNVNALLLGDSALYLCASSRWEDSGNTIYFGEGSWLTVV.

The rearrangement uses TRBV7-2 and TRBJ1-1; D gene ambiguous. There are 12 residues in the CDR3. Germline loops: CDR1 SGHTA, CDR2 FQGNSA. V lost 3 bases to trimming and J lost 11 bases, with 13 bases between them. CDR3 protein: CASSFPPKGAFF. In nucleotides, the CDR3 is TGTGCCAGCAGCTTTCCGCCAAAGGGCGCTTTCTTT.

J is TRBJ1-1 and V is TRBV7-3, with a tentative D call TRBD1 (5 bases). The CDR3 runs to 13 residues. Germline values: CDR1 SGHTA, CDR2 FQGTGA. V lost 5 bases and J lost 2, with 9 bases in between. Written as DNA, the CDR3 is TGTGCCAGCAGCGTAGACAGTAACACTGAAGCTTTCTTT. It specifies CASSVDSNTEAFF. The whole variable domain, remainder taken from reference TRBV7-3 and TRBJ1-1, is GAGVSQTPSNKVTEKGKYVELRCDPISGHTALYWYRQSLGQGPEFLIYFQGTGAADDSGLPNDRFFAVRPEGSVSTLKIQRTERGDSAVYLCASSVDSNTEAFFGQGTRLTVV.

The CDR3 spells CAWSERRGSAETQYF. In nucleotides, the CDR3 is TGTGCCTGGAGTGAAAGAAGGGGCTCGGCAGAGACCCAGTACTTC. This chain joins TRBV30 and TRBJ2-5; TRBD1 might be the D (5 bases). The CDR3 has 15 amino acids. Deletions cut 1 base from V and 4 bases from J, with 16 bases between. The germline gives CDR1 GTSNPN, CDR2 SVGIG (reference sequence).

CDR3 DNA: TGCGCCAGCAGCCAAGATGGGGAGCAGTTCTTC. It codes for CASSQDGEQFF. The chain joins TRBV4-3 to TRBJ2-1; unclear D gene. V was trimmed by 0 bases and J by 10 bases, leaving 4 bases between them. Germline CDR1 LGHNA, CDR2 YSLEER. The CDR3 covers 11 residues.

The chain carries TRBV29-1 and TRBJ1-2; no definite D call. The V end was cut by 1 base, the J end by 13 bases, with 16 bases between. The CDR3 sequence is 12 residues long. Per germline, CDR1 SQVTM and CDR2 ANQGSEA. CDR3 sequence: CSVEATPGVCTF. The CDR3 DNA reads TGCAGCGTTGAAGCCACGCCCGGGGTCTGCACCTTC.

The V gene is TRBV20-1, the J gene TRBJ2-7; 14 nucleotides align to TRBD2. The J segment lost 2 bases and the V segment lost 6 bases, leaving 6 bases of the junction unmatched. The CDR3 has 15 amino acids. Germline V gene sequence: CDR1 DFQATT, CDR2 SNEGSKA (reference sequence). CDR3 sequence reads: CSANWGLAGAYEQYF. The CDR3 region has the DNA TGCAGTGCCAACTGGGGACTAGCGGGAGCCTACGAGCAGTACTTC.

Many counts were recorded for this clonotype. The rearrangement uses TRBV6-2 or TRBV6-3 and TRBJ2-7; a weak D match, TRBD1 (5 bases). The CDR3 consists of 16 residues. CDR1 MNHEY and CDR2 SVGEGT come from the germline V gene. The ends were cut back, 0 bases at V and 3 bases at J, with 15 bases in the middle. The CDR3 nucleotides are TGTGCCAGCAGTTACTCGCAGGGAACCCCTCTCTACGAGCAGTACTTC. It codes for CASSYSQGTPLYEQYF.

This clonotype showed up just a few times. The J gene is TRBJ2-1, the V gene TRBV10-3; no firm D call. There are 13 residues in the CDR3. Trimming pared 3 bases from V and 7 bases from J, leaving 10 bases between. Germline V gene lookup returns CDR1 ENHRY and CDR2 SYGVKD. This CDR3 is CAISEQTRNEQFF. CDR3 bases: TGTGCCATCAGTGAACAGACCCGGAATGAGCAGTTCTTC.

A few counts support this clonotype. The chain employs TRBV24-1 and TRBJ2-3, with 12 bases lining up with TRBD2. The V gene end was trimmed by 4 bases and the J gene end by 3 bases; junction bases not matched to a gene: 7. Germline V gene data show CDR1 as KGHDR and CDR2 as SFDVKD. This CDR3 spans 17 amino acids. CDR3 DNA: TGTGCCACCAGTGAGGGGACTAGCGGGTGGACTACAGATACGCAGTATTTT. Its protein product is CATSEGTSGWTTDTQYF.